This T cell receptor (beta chain) derives from a study of OX40 agonist ivuxolimab in advanced cancers. Whole-study context: Patients received ivuxolimab, an agonistic anti-OX40 (CD134) antibody. Males comprised approximately 81% of the group, whose mean age was around 62 years (range roughly 20 to 85).

This table comes from immunoSEQ multiplex PCR, and its TCRdb copy is limited to in-frame clones, with some not included. The sample consists of tens of thousands of clones, less than 95% of them appearing once. Trimming pared 8 bases from V and 0 bases from J, leaving 11 bases between. The germline gives CDR1 SGHTA, CDR2 FQGNSA. There are 14 residues in the CDR3. This clonotype originated in an adult with an advanced solid tumor such as melanoma, head and neck, liver or kidney cancer. This sequence joins TRBV7-2 and TRBJ1-3, with D unresolved. Sample: CD4+ or CD8+ T cells sorted from blood, taken in a trial of the OX40 agonist ivuxolimab. CDR3 protein: CASSIGRSGNTIYF. The CDR3 DNA reads as TGTGCCAGCTCCATCGGCCGCTCTGGAAACACCATATATTTT.